This record concerns one TCR beta chain sequence. The CDR3 is 13 residues long. The trim removed 6 bases at V and 2 bases at J, leaving 3 bases unmatched. CDR1 SGHDN and CDR2 FVKESK come from the germline V gene. Assay: immunoSEQ multiplex PCR; the TCRdb copy retains only in-frame clones and omits some. The sample yields 380,000 or so clones, roughly 90% seen once. This entry is derived from a study of blood T cell repertoires in COVID-19. The chain has TRBV14 and TRBJ2-7; 8 bases are shared with TRBD1. The material sequenced was peripheral blood. The TCR originated in a man between 35 and 55 years old with acute or convalescent COVID-19. DNA of the CDR3: TGTGCCAGCAGAGGGACAGGTACCTACGAGCAGTACTTC. It translates to CASRGTGTYEQYF.